One and the same sample provided the 19 T cell receptor beta chains below, sequenced in a study of shared clonotypes between healthy human individuals. Some clones are missing from TCRdb's copy, which holds only in-frame ones; the method was immunoSEQ multiplex PCR. The sample includes 1.4 million or so clones, 97% to 99% of them seen just once. Sequenced: naive CD4+ T cells sorted from blood. The subset is: CD45RA+ positively selected. These receptors originate from a young man in good health.

The rearrangement joins TRBV5-5 to TRBJ1-4; D is uncertain. The CDR3 covers 15 residues. Germline-derived CDR1 and CDR2 are SGHKS and YYEKEE (reference sequence). V gave up 1 base and J gave up 3 bases, with 10 bases separating them. The CDR3 reads CASSLFSGANEKLFF. The CDR3 nucleotides are TGTGCCAGCAGCTTGTTTTCGGGAGCTAATGAAAAACTGTTTTTT.

This chain links TRBV18 with TRBJ2-7; the D gene is possibly TRBD1 (6 bases). The V gene's germline CDR1 is KGHSH and CDR2 LQKENI. This CDR3 is 15 amino acids long. Trimming took off 6 bases at V and 3 bases at J, with 18 bases between the two ends. CDR3 region: CASSRGGEGIYEQYF. CDR3 coding DNA: TGTGCCAGCTCCCGAGGGGGAGAGGGGATCTACGAGCAGTACTTC.

This chain connects TRBV28 to TRBJ2-1; the match to TRBD2 covers 8 bases. CDR1 is MDHEN, CDR2 SYDVKM, per germline. The CDR3 consists of 14 residues. The V and J ends lost 4 bases and 5 bases, in that order; junction bases with no gene match: 4. This chain's CDR3 is CASSSPGLDNEQFF. DNA for the CDR3: TGTGCCAGCAGTTCCCCGGGACTAGACAATGAGCAGTTCTTC.

The rearrangement joins TRBV28 to TRBJ2-7, with a possible D match to TRBD2 (5 bases). Looked up from germline, CDR1 is MDHEN and CDR2 is SYDVKM. The CDR3 runs to 14 residues. V was trimmed by 7 bases and J by 2 bases, leaving 15 bases between them. CDR3 in amino acids: CASTVLVFPYEQYF. CDR3 in DNA: TGTGCCAGCACCGTACTAGTTTTCCCCTACGAGCAGTACTTC.

CDR3 region: CASRLLAGGYNEQFF. The CDR3 region has the DNA TGTGCCAGCAGATTACTAGCGGGAGGGTACAATGAGCAGTTCTTC. V gene TRBV6-5 combines with J gene TRBJ2-1, with TRBD2 matching over 13 bases. CDR3 length: 15 amino acids. The V gene's germline CDR1 is MNHEY and CDR2 SVGAGI. J gave up 4 bases and V 6 bases, and 3 bases lay outside the gene matches.

This clone was detected only once. The gene calls are TRBV7-9 and TRBJ2-7; TRBD2 might be the D (6 bases). The germline CDR1 and CDR2 sequences are SEHNR and FQNEAQ (reference sequence). Trimming cost V 1 base and J 1 base, with 8 bases left between them. The length of the CDR3 is 14 residues. CDR3 sequence (DNA): TGTGCCAGCAGCTTAGGCGGGGTGTCCTACGAGCAGTACTTC. Its protein product is CASSLGGVSYEQYF.

V is TRBV5-1 and J is TRBJ1-1; D is undetermined. The CDR3 has 13 amino acids. Trimming removed 3 bases at V and 2 bases at J, with 8 bases between. Germline V gives CDR1 SGHRS, CDR2 YFSETQ. The CDR3 region has the DNA TGCGCCAGCAGCTCAACACCCAACACTGAAGCTTTCTTT. The encoded protein is CASSSTPNTEAFF.

The rearrangement joins TRBV2 to TRBJ2-7, with D uncertain. V lost 5 bases and J lost 2, with 19 bases in between. The germline V gene has CDR1 SNHLY and CDR2 FYNNEI. The CDR3 runs to 16 residues. The DNA for the CDR3 is TGTGCCAGCAGTCCAATAGACCCCCTAGTGGCCTACGAGCAGTACTTC. Encoded protein: CASSPIDPLVAYEQYF.

V is TRBV19 and J is TRBJ1-5, with D unclear. CDR3 length: 15 residues. Germline CDR1 is LNHDA and CDR2 is SQIVND (reference sequence). V was trimmed by 6 bases and J by 7 bases, leaving 19 bases between them. The chain's CDR3 is CASRRSAEGLQPQHF. CDR3 DNA sequence: TGTGCCAGTAGGAGGTCTGCGGAGGGTTTGCAGCCCCAGCATTTT.

The rearrangement uses TRBV15 and TRBJ2-5; D possibly corresponds to TRBD2 (5 bases). The germline V and J ends were trimmed by 3 bases and 4 bases, with 27 bases remaining between them. There are 19 residues in the CDR3. Looked up from germline, CDR1 is LNHNV and CDR2 is YYDKDF (reference sequence). CDR3 in amino acids: CATSRPAPGYKDSPETQYF. The CDR3 DNA follows: TGTGCCACCAGCAGGCCGGCCCCCGGGTATAAGGACTCGCCAGAGACCCAGTACTTC.

CDR3 protein: CASGDGSFTDTQYF. CDR3 in DNA: TGTGCTAGTGGTGACGGGAGCTTCACAGATACGCAGTATTTT. The chain links TRBV12-5 to TRBJ2-3, with D perhaps TRBD2 (6 bases). Germline lookup yields CDR1 LGHNT and CDR2 FRNRAP. The V end was cut by 5 bases, the J end by 2 bases, with 11 bases between. The CDR3 has 14 amino acids.

The rearrangement joins TRBV11-2 to TRBJ2-7; D is uncertain. The CDR3 has 14 residues. Deletions cut 0 bases from V and 4 bases from J, with 10 bases between. Germline V gene sequence: CDR1 SGHAT, CDR2 FQNNGV. CDR3 amino acids: CASSLDGVGYEQYF. The CDR3 region has the DNA TGTGCCAGCAGCTTAGATGGCGTAGGGTACGAGCAGTACTTC.

CDR3 bases: TGTGCCAGCGCCGGGACAGGGGTCCCCTACGAGCAGTACTTC. This encodes CASAGTGVPYEQYF. V and J are TRBV2 and TRBJ2-7, with 10 positions matching TRBD1. The germline V gene has CDR1 SNHLY and CDR2 FYNNEI. The CDR3 has 14 amino acids. V shed 8 bases and J 2 bases; nucleotides not matched to a gene: 6.

The chain links TRBV10-1 to TRBJ2-2; no clear D gene. Germline V CDR1 and CDR2: WNHNN, SYGVQD (reference sequence). The V and J ends lost 1 base and 6 bases respectively, with 9 bases between them. The CDR3 has 14 residues. The CDR3 protein is CASSEFRLSGELFF. For the CDR3, the DNA is TGCGCCAGCAGTGAGTTTAGGTTATCCGGGGAGCTGTTTTTT.

The chain couples TRBV7-2 to TRBJ1-2; D may be TRBD1 (5 bases). Germline lookup yields CDR1 SGHTA and CDR2 FQGNSA. This CDR3 has 14 residues. V was clipped by 0 bases and J by 7 bases, with 12 bases between them. The CDR3 DNA sequence: TGTGCCAGCAGCTTAGCTTCCAGGGAAAGTGGCTACACCTTC. Translating it yields CASSLASRESGYTF.

The V call is TRBV28, the J call TRBJ2-2, with TRBD2 as a possible D gene (6 bases). Per the germline V gene, CDR1 is MDHEN and CDR2 is SYDVKM. This CDR3 spans 12 amino acids. V was pared by 9 bases and J by 3 bases, with 8 bases between. The CDR3 sequence: CASQRDTGELFF. The CDR3 region has the DNA TGTGCCAGTCAGCGGGACACCGGGGAGCTGTTTTTT.

This clone was picked up one time. The chain couples TRBV4-3 to TRBJ2-2, with TRBD1 identical over 7 bases. J lost 2 bases, V lost 0 bases, and 3 bases had no gene match. Germline CDR1 LGHNA, CDR2 YSLEER. This CDR3 comprises 16 residues. CDR3 DNA sequence: TGCGCCAGCAGCCAAGAAAGGACAGGAAACACCGGGGAGCTGTTTTTT. Protein product: CASSQERTGNTGELFF.

This chain uses TRBV10-3 with TRBJ1-1; possibly TRBD1 for D (5 bases). The CDR3 extends over 14 amino acids. V was pared by 6 bases and J by 5 bases, with 16 bases between. CDR1 is ENHRY, CDR2 SYGVKD, per germline. CDR3 DNA sequence: TGTGCCATCAGGCCATCAGGGATGAGTACTGAAGCTTTCTTT. Translation: CAIRPSGMSTEAFF.

This chain uses TRBV29-1 with TRBJ1-5, with D possibly being TRBD1 (6 bases). CDR3 length: 14 residues. Germline CDR1 reads SQVTM; CDR2 reads ANQGSEA. The V end lost 8 bases, the J end lost 1 base, and 15 bases lay between the germline ends. The CDR3 nucleotides are TGCAGCATAATACAGGGTTGGAGCAATCAGCCCCAGCATTTT. It yields the protein CSIIQGWSNQPQHF.